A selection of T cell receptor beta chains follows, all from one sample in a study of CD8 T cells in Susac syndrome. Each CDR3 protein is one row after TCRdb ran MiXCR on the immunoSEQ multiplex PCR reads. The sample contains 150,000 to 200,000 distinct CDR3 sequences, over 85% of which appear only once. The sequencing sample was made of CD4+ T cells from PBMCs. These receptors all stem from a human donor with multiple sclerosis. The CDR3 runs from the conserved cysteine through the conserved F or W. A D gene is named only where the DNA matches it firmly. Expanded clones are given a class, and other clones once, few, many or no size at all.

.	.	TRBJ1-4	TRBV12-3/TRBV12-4	CASSSTGNPVKLFF	TGTGCCAGCAGTTCTACAGGGAATCCAGTAAAACTGTTTTTT
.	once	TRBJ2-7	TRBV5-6	CASTSATYEQYF	TGTGCCAGCACTAGCGCAACCTACGAGCAGTACTTC
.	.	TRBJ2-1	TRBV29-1	CSVEGTRGYNEQFF	TGCAGCGTTGAAGGGACTAGGGGGTACAATGAGCAGTTCTTC
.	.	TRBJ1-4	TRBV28	CASSSPEKLFF	TGTGCCAGCAGTTCGCCTGAAAAACTGTTTTTT
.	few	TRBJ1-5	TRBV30	CALRQGNQPQHF	TGTGCCTTAAGACAGGGCAATCAGCCCCAGCATTTT
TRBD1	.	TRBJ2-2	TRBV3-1	CASSQVPGQGELFF	TGTGCCAGCAGCCAAGTTCCGGGACAGGGGGAGTTGTTTTTT
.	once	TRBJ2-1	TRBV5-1	CASSLGTLDHEQFF	TGCGCCAGCAGCTTAGGAACCCTGGACCATGAGCAGTTCTTC
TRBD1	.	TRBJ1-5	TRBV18	CASSSGTVYQPQHF	TGTGCCAGCTCTTCCGGGACAGTTTATCAGCCCCAGCATTTT
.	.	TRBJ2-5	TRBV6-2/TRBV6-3	CASSYSSGGLETQYF	TGTGCCAGCAGTTACTCTTCCGGCGGGTTGGAGACCCAGTACTTC
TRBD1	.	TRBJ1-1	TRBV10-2	CASKGQGGTEAFF	TGCGCCAGCAAGGGACAGGGGGGAACTGAAGCTTTCTTT
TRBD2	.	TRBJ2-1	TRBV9	CASSVSPRERTSGRPSLHNEQFF	TGTGCCAGCAGCGTATCCCCCCGAGAGAGGACTAGCGGGAGGCCCTCGCTGCACAATGAGCAGTTCTTC
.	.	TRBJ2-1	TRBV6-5	CASSYDARGEQFF	TGTGCCAGCAGTTACGATGCCCGAGGTGAGCAGTTCTTC
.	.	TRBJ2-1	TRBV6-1	CASTQVVGRYNEQFF	TGTGCCAGCACCCAGGTCGTGGGACGCTACAATGAGCAGTTCTTC
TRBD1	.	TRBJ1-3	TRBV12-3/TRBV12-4	CASSLRGQGPKRNTIYF	TGTGCCAGCAGTTTGAGAGGACAGGGCCCCAAAAGGAACACCATATATTTT
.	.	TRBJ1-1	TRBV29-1	CSAWEGTEAFF	TGCAGCGCCTGGGAGGGAACTGAAGCTTTCTTT
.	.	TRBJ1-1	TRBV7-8	CASSLGRRLGTEAFF	TGTGCCAGCAGCCTAGGACGCAGGCTGGGGACTGAAGCTTTCTTT
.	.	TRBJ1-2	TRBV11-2	CASSQSPIRGGYGYTF	TGTGCCAGCAGCCAGAGCCCCATCAGGGGCGGCTATGGCTACACCTTC
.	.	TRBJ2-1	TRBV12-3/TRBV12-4	CASSQRGGSYNEQFF	TGTGCCAGCAGTCAAAGGGGGGGGTCCTACAATGAGCAGTTCTTC
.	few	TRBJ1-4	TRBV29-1	CSVGKGEKLFF	TGCAGCGTAGGGAAGGGTGAAAAACTGTTTTTT
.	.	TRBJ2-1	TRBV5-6	CASSLSQAVHNEQFF	TGTGCCAGCAGCTTGAGTCAGGCAGTTCACAATGAGCAGTTCTTC
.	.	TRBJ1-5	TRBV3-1	CASSQGRVNQPQHF	TGTGCCAGCAGCCAGGGACGGGTCAATCAGCCCCAGCATTTT
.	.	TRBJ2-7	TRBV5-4	CASSLPSSYEQYF	TGTGCCAGCAGCTTGCCGTCCTCCTACGAGCAGTACTTC
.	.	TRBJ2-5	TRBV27	CASSTWALAKETQYF	TGTGCCAGCAGTACATGGGCGCTAGCAAAGGAGACCCAGTACTTC
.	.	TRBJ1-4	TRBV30	CAWSGVGGSEKLFF	TGTGCCTGGAGCGGGGTAGGGGGAAGTGAAAAACTGTTTTTT
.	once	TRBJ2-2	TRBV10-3	CAISVPDGGAITGELFF	TGTGCCATCAGTGTCCCAGATGGGGGGGCGATCACCGGGGAGCTGTTTTTT
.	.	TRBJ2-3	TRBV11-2	CASSSNSDTQYF	TGTGCCAGCAGCTCCAACTCAGATACGCAGTATTTT
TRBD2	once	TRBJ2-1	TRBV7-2	CASSFSGTFYNEQFF	TGTGCCAGCAGCTTTAGCGGGACTTTTTACAATGAGCAGTTCTTC
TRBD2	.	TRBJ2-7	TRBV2	CASEREGPNEQYF	TGTGCCAGCGAGAGGGAGGGCCCGAACGAGCAGTACTTC
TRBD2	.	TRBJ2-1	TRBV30	CAWITSGTAEQFF	TGTGCCTGGATCACTAGCGGGACTGCGGAGCAGTTCTTC
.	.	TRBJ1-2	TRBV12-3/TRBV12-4	CASSFGQSGYTF	TGTGCCAGCAGTTTTGGACAGTCAGGCTACACCTTC
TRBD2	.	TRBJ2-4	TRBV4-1	CASSSGGARNIQYF	TGCGCCAGCTCTAGCGGGGGAGCCAGAAACATTCAGTACTTC
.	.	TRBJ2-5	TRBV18	CASSPIGTVQEIQYF	TGTGCCAGCTCACCGATAGGGACGGTGCAAGAGATCCAGTACTTC
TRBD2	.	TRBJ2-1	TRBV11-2	CASSLALAGAEQFF	TGTGCCAGCAGCTTAGCTCTAGCGGGAGCTGAGCAGTTCTTC
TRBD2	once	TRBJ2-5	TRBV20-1	CSARVSGAWETQYF	TGCAGTGCTAGAGTTAGCGGGGCATGGGAGACCCAGTACTTC
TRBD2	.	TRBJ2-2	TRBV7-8	CASSRTSGLNTGELFF	TGTGCCAGCAGCCGGACTAGCGGGCTGAACACCGGGGAGCTGTTTTTT
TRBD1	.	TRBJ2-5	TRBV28	CASNRQGTQETQYF	TGTGCCAGCAACCGACAGGGGACTCAAGAGACCCAGTACTTC
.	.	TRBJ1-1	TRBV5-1	CASNFLGGYPPEAFF	TGCGCCAGCAACTTTTTGGGGGGCTACCCCCCTGAAGCTTTCTTT